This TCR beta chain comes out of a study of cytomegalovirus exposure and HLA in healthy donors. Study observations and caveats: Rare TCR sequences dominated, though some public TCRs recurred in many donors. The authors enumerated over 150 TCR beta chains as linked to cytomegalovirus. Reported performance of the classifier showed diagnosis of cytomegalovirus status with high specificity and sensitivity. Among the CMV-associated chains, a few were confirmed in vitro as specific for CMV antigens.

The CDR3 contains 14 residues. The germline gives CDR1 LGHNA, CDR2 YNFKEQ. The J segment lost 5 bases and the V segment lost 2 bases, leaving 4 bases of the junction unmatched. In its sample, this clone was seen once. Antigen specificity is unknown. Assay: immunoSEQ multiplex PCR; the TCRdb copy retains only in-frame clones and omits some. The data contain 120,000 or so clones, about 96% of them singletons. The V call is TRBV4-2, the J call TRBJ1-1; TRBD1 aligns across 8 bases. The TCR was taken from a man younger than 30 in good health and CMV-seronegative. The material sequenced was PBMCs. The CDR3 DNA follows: TGTGCCAGCAGCCAATGGACAGGGTCTACTGAAGCTTTCTTT. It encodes CASSQWTGSTEAFF.